A selection of T cell receptor beta chains follows, all from one sample in a study of blood T cell repertoires in COVID-19. Clones were sequenced by immunoSEQ multiplex PCR, and TCRdb holds only the in-frame ones, with some missing. The sample has fewer than 200,000 clones, roughly 80% seen once. The sequencing input was PBMCs or T cells enriched from blood (not recorded which). The receptors were sampled from a woman between 50 and 59 years old who had recovered from COVID-19. Both conserved end residues are part of each CDR3. D genes are given only for firm matches. The size entry is marked missing in some rows and otherwise reads once, few, many or a size class.

size,V,D,J,DNA,CDR3
.,TRBV7-9,.,TRBJ1-4,TGTGCCAGCAGCTTTGGACAGCCCACTGAAAAACTGTTTTTT,CASSFGQPTEKLFF
few,TRBV7-9,.,TRBJ1-2,TGTGCCAGCAGCTTCGGACAGAGGGTTGGTGGCTACACCTTC,CASSFGQRVGGYTF
.,TRBV6-5,TRBD1,TRBJ1-5,TGTGCCAGCAGACAGGACAGGGGCAATCAGCCCCAGCATTTT,CASRQDRGNQPQHF
few,TRBV19,TRBD1,TRBJ1-5,TGTGCCAGTAGTGAATGGGGACAGGGGATACAGCCCCAGCATTTT,CASSEWGQGIQPQHF
.,TRBV5-6,.,TRBJ1-5,TGTGCCAGCAGCTCACAGGGTACTATAAGCAATCAGCCCCAGCATTTT,CASSSQGTISNQPQHF
.,TRBV5-1,.,TRBJ2-5,TGCGCCAGCAGCTTGACAGGGGAGACCCAGTACTTC,CASSLTGETQYF
.,TRBV7-2,.,TRBJ2-3,TGTGCCAGCAGCTTTGGCAGTATTGTAGATACGCAGTATTTT,CASSFGSIVDTQYF
.,TRBV28,TRBD1,TRBJ1-1,TGTGCCAGCAGTCTAACCGGGACAGGGGCGGCTTTCTTT,CASSLTGTGAAFF
once,TRBV18,TRBD2,TRBJ2-5,TGTGCCAGCTCACCAGCTAGCGGGAGTACCGGGACCCAGTACTTC,CASSPASGSTGTQYF
.,TRBV30,.,TRBJ2-6,TGTGCCTGGCGGGGCTCTGGGGCCAACGTCCTGACTTTC,CAWRGSGANVLTF
.,TRBV14,.,TRBJ1-2,TGTGCCAGCAGCCAAGGGGCATATGGCTACACCTTC,CASSQGAYGYTF
.,TRBV7-9,.,TRBJ2-1,TGTGCCAGCAGCTCGTTCAATGAGCAGTTCTTC,CASSSFNEQFF
.,TRBV7-9,TRBD1,TRBJ2-4,TGTGCCAGCAGCCCCCCGGGGACAGGGTCCCCCAAAAACATTCAGTACTTC,CASSPPGTGSPKNIQYF
.,TRBV7-2,TRBD2,TRBJ2-2,TGTGCCAGCAGGGGACTAGCGGCCTCCGGGGAGCTGTTTTTT,CASRGLAASGELFF
.,TRBV7-2,TRBD1,TRBJ1-5,TGTGCCAGCAGCGCCTACCCGGGGACAGTCAGCAATCAGCCCCAGCATTTT,CASSAYPGTVSNQPQHF
.,TRBV6-2/TRBV6-3,TRBD1,TRBJ2-4,TGTGCCAGCAGTTACCGGGGGTTACAGGGGGACATTCAGTACTTC,CASSYRGLQGDIQYF
.,TRBV2,.,TRBJ1-1,TGTGCCAGCTTGGGGAGTACTGAAGCTTTCTTT,CASLGSTEAFF
once,TRBV4-3,.,TRBJ2-1,TGCGCCAGCAGCCTCCCCCCGTCGACAGGCCTGTTCTTC,CASSLPPSTGLFF
.,TRBV27,TRBD1,TRBJ2-3,TGTGCCAGCAGTTCTCCCTTAGACAGGGGGCGTTCAGATACGCAGTATTTT,CASSSPLDRGRSDTQYF
.,TRBV20-1,.,TRBJ1-1,TGCAGTGCTAGTGTTCCTTCTGCGCCTGAAGCTTTCTTT,CSASVPSAPEAFF
few,TRBV19,.,TRBJ1-1,TGTGCCAGTAGCCTAACAGGGGAAGCTTTCTTT,CASSLTGEAFF
.,TRBV18,.,TRBJ2-1,TGTGCCAGCTCACCCGACAGCAATGAGCAGTTCTTC,CASSPDSNEQFF
many,TRBV7-9,TRBD1,TRBJ1-4,TGTGCCAGCAGCTTATGGACAGGGAACAATGAAAAACTGTTTTTT,CASSLWTGNNEKLFF
.,TRBV6-1,.,TRBJ1-6,TGTGCCAGCAGTGAAGGACAGGATAATTCACCCCTCCACTTT,CASSEGQDNSPLHF
.,TRBV24-1,.,TRBJ2-3,TGTGCCACCAGTGCCGGCTTTGGGGCCACAGATACGCAGTATTTT,CATSAGFGATDTQYF
.,TRBV30,.,TRBJ1-2,TGTGCCTGGAGCAGGGGATCCTCTAACTATGGCTACACCTTC,CAWSRGSSNYGYTF
.,TRBV18,.,TRBJ1-3,TGTGCCAGCGCCTACGAAGAAAACACCATATATTTT,CASAYEENTIYF
.,TRBV19,.,TRBJ2-1,TGTGCCAGTAGTACACCTCAGGGAAAGCAGTTCTTC,CASSTPQGKQFF